This T cell receptor (beta chain) was sequenced in a study of blood T cells in healthy people across ages. Using a J-beta primer mix together with a sample-barcoded 5' primer, a second PCR was run for about 6 to 11 cycles. TCRdb analysed the 5' RACE reads with MiXCR anew, one entry per CDR3 protein. The sample records hundreds of thousands of distinct CDR3 sequences, 25% to 35% being singletons. The CDR3 is 15 amino acids. Germline CDR1 MNHEY, CDR2 SVGAGI. Comment on this clonotype: One end of the junction fails to match germline, which may point to a read error.

V gene TRBV6-5 combines with J gene TRBJ2-6; weak D call: TRBD2 (6 bases). This sequence was found in a woman aged 80 or over in good health. Sample: blood. CDR3 nucleotide sequence: TGTGCCAGCAGTTCCGGGGGATCCGGGGCCAACGTCCCGACTTTC. Its translation: CASSSGGSGANVPTF.